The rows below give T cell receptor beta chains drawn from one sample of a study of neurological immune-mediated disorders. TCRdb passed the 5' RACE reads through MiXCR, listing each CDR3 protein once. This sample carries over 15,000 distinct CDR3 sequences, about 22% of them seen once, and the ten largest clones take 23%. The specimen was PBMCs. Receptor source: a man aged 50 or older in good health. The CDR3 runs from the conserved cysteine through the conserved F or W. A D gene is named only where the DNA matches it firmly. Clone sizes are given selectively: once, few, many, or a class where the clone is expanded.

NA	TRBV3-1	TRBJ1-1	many	CASSQDLTTEAFF	TGTGCCAGCAGCCAAGACCTCACCACTGAAGCTTTCTTT
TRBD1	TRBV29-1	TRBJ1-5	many	CSVDGTGLGQPQHF	TGCAGCGTTGACGGGACAGGGTTGGGGCAGCCCCAGCATTTT
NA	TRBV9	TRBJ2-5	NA	CASTARGAGETQYF	TGTGCCAGCACGGCGAGAGGGGCCGGGGAGACCCAGTACTTC
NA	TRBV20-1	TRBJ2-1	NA	CSGVRWDAYNEQFF	TGCAGCGGGGTGCGTTGGGACGCCTACAATGAGCAGTTCTTC
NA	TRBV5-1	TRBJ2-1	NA	CASSPVAGSYNEQFF	TGCGCCAGCAGCCCGGTTGCGGGCTCCTACAATGAGCAGTTCTTC
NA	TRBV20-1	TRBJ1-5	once	CSARDPLGLSNQPQHF	TGCAGTGCTAGAGATCCCCTAGGGTTAAGCAATCAGCCCCAGCATTTT
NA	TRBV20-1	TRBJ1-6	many	CSARGTRAGNSPLHF	TGCAGTGCTAGAGGAACAAGGGCGGGTAATTCACCCCTCCACTTT
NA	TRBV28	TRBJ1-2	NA	CASRVPAAGGYTF	TGTGCCAGCAGAGTACCCGCCGCGGGTGGCTACACCTTC
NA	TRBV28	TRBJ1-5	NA	CASRPGRRRDNQPQHF	TGTGCCAGCAGGCCCGGACGCCGTCGGGATAATCAGCCCCAGCATTTT
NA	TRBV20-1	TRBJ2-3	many	CSAPLVRGTDTQYF	TGCAGTGCGCCCCTAGTACGGGGCACAGATACGCAGTATTTT
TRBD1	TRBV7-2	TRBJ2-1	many	CASSLADRAYRVPYNEQFF	TGTGCCAGCAGCTTGGCGGACAGGGCTTATCGGGTTCCGTACAATGAGCAGTTCTTC
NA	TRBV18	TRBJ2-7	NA	CASSLQVEQYF	TGTGCCAGCTCACTGCAGGTCGAGCAGTACTTC
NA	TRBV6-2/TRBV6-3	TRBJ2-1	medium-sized	CASSSGTSSSYNEQFF	TGTGCCAGCAGTTCAGGGACTTCAAGCTCCTACAATGAGCAGTTCTTC
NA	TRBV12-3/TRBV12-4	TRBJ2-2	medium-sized	CASARRNTGELFF	TGTGCCAGCGCGCGAAGGAACACCGGGGAGCTGTTTTTT
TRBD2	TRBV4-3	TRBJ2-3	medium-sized	CASSPWTSATDTQYF	TGCGCCAGCAGCCCCTGGACTAGCGCCACAGATACGCAGTATTTT
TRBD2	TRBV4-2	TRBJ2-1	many	CASSQATSESYNEQFF	TGTGCCAGCAGCCAAGCTACTAGCGAGTCCTACAATGAGCAGTTCTTC
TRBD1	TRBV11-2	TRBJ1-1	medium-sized	CASKGQGNTEAFF	TGTGCCAGCAAGGGACAGGGGAACACTGAAGCTTTCTTT
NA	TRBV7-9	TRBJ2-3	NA	CASSGGGAGDTQYF	TGTGCCAGCAGCGGGGGGGGCGCCGGAGATACGCAGTATTTT
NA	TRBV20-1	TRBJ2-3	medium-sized	CSARVTGVQDTQYF	TGCAGTGCTAGAGTTACGGGAGTTCAAGATACGCAGTATTTT
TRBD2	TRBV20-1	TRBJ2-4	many	CSVGTSGRVAKNIQYF	TGCAGTGTCGGGACTAGCGGGAGGGTAGCCAAAAACATTCAGTACTTC
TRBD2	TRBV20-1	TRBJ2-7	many	CSAGRSGSSYEQYF	TGCAGTGCTGGGAGGAGCGGGAGCTCCTACGAGCAGTACTTC
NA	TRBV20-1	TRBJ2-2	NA	CSARDPGTREDTGELFF	TGCAGTGCTAGAGATCCGGGAACCAGGGAGGACACCGGGGAGCTGTTTTTT
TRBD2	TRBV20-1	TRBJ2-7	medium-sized	CSAPGTSGIYEQYF	TGCAGTGCTCCCGGGACTAGCGGGATCTACGAGCAGTACTTC
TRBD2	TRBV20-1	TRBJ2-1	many	CSAETSGSPYNEQFF	TGCAGTGCAGAGACTAGCGGGAGCCCCTACAATGAGCAGTTCTTC
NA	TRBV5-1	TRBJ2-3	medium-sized	CASSPGDTSTDTQYF	TGCGCCAGCAGCCCGGGGGACACTAGCACAGATACGCAGTATTTT
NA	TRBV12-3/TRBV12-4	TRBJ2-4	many	CASSPSRIQYF	TGTGCCAGCAGCCCTAGCCGCATTCAGTACTTC
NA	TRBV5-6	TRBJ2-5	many	CASSLLGETQYF	TGTGCCAGCAGCTTATTGGGGGAGACCCAGTACTTC
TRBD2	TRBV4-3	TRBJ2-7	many	CASSPALAGAREQYF	TGCGCCAGCAGCCCGGCACTAGCGGGAGCGAGGGAGCAGTACTTC
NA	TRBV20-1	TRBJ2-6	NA	CSARKGSGANVLTF	TGCAGTGCTAGGAAGGGGTCTGGGGCCAACGTCCTGACTTTC
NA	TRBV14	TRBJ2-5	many	CASSQAEETQYF	TGTGCCAGCAGCCAAGCCGAGGAGACCCAGTACTTC
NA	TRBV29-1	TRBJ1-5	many	CSGIRHQPQHF	TGCAGCGGGATCAGGCATCAACCCCAGCATTTT
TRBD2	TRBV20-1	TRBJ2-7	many	CSARGTKVEQYF	TGCAGTGCTAGGGGGACTAAGGTCGAGCAGTACTTC
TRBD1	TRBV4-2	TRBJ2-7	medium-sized	CASSHGQGVYEQYF	TGTGCCAGCAGTCACGGACAGGGTGTCTACGAGCAGTACTTC
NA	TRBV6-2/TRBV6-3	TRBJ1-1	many	CASSMGQNTEAFF	TGTGCCAGCAGTATGGGGCAGAACACTGAAGCTTTCTTT
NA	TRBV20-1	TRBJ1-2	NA	CSARDPYRVNYGYTF	TGCAGTGCTAGAGATCCCTACAGGGTTAACTATGGCTACACCTTC
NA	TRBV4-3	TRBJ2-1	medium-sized	CASSQLGPDGDNEQFF	TGCGCCAGCAGCCAACTCGGGCCAGACGGAGACAATGAGCAGTTCTTC
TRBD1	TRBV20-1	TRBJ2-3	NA	CSEIRTGSTDTQYF	TGCAGTGAAATTCGGACAGGGAGCACAGATACGCAGTATTTT
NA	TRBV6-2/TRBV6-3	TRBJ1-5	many	CASRRGRGPGGNQPQHF	TGTGCCAGCAGGAGGGGACGTGGGCCGGGGGGCAATCAGCCCCAGCATTTT
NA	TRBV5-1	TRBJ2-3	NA	CASSLAGGHQADTQYF	TGCGCCAGCAGCTTGGCCGGAGGGCATCAGGCAGATACGCAGTATTTT
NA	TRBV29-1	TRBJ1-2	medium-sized	CSATQGSGQNYGYTF	TGCAGCGCCACCCAGGGATCTGGGCAGAACTATGGCTACACCTTC
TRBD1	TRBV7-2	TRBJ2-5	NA	CASSSTGSETQYF	TGTGCCAGCAGCTCGACAGGGTCAGAGACCCAGTACTTC
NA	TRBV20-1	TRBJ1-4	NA	CSATNPAGGGEKLFF	TGCAGTGCCACCAACCCGGCGGGGGGCGGGGAAAAACTGTTTTTT
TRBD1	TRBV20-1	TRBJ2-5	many	CSAARTGGSETQYF	TGCAGTGCTGCCCGGACAGGGGGCAGTGAGACCCAGTACTTC
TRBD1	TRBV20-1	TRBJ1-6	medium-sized	CSARDRGLGSPLHF	TGCAGTGCTAGAGACAGGGGGTTGGGTTCACCCCTCCACTTT
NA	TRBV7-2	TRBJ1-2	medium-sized	CASSLQGINYGYTF	TGTGCCAGCAGCTTACAGGGGATTAACTATGGCTACACCTTC
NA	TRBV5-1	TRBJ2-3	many	CASSLRHAGDTQYF	TGCGCCAGCAGCTTGCGACACGCGGGAGATACGCAGTATTTT
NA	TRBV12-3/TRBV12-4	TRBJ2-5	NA	CASRRFGGEETQYF	TGTGCCAGCAGGCGGTTCGGAGGGGAGGAGACCCAGTACTTC
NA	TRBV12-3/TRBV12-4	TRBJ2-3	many	CASSLSHPGRGSDTQYF	TGTGCCAGCAGTTTATCCCACCCTGGCAGGGGTTCAGATACGCAGTATTTT
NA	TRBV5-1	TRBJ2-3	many	CASKYRISTDTQYF	TGCGCCAGCAAATACAGGATTAGCACAGATACGCAGTATTTT
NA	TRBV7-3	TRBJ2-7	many	CASSLNQGSEQYF	TGTGCCAGCAGCTTAAATCAGGGCTCCGAGCAGTACTTC
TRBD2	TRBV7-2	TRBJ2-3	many	CASSLAVLAGTDTQYF	TGTGCCAGCAGCTTAGCGGTGCTAGCGGGCACAGATACGCAGTATTTT
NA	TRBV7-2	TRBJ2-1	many	CASSSPRGGRNEQFF	TGTGCCAGCAGCTCCCCCAGGGGGGGACGAAATGAGCAGTTCTTC
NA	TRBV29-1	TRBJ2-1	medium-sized	CSVVAYRVNNEQFF	TGCAGCGTTGTGGCGTACAGGGTCAACAATGAGCAGTTCTTC